Shown below are 26 T cell receptor beta chains from a single sample sequenced in a study of regulatory T cells in long-lasting Graves disease (dated by TCRdb to the early 2020s). The library was prepared using multiplex PCR. TCRdb lists the instrument as Illumina HiSeq 4000. CDR3 regions were amplified by Arm-PCR with iRepertoire HTBI primers to construct TCR beta libraries. Using fastp at Q25 and MiXCR, TCRdb reprocessed the public reads and kept productive beta chains. Rows are combined by CDR3 protein, so each entry shows the most common genes and DNA. The sample table lists 250,000 to 300,000 distinct CDR3 sequences, 15% to 20% of them with a count of one. The top ten constitute 14% of the sample. In light of the paper, this sample's time point label describes: newly diagnosed GD, antithyroid drugs for less than 3 months. For both TCR sequencing and RNA sequencing, RNA was extracted from PBMCs in TRIzol.

These data were likewise used in another study, on T cells in Graves' hyperthyroidism and ophthalmopathy.

The source was peripheral blood mononuclear cells (PBMCs), collected at new diagnosis, from a patient treated with antithyroid drugs. All receptors derive from a woman aged 25 to 39 with Graves disease. Donor details come from another sample of the same person, matched by shared clones.

This clonotype was picked up many times. The chain carries TRBV12-3 or TRBV12-4 and TRBJ2-5; the D is unclear. The CDR3 has 14 amino acids. The V and J ends lost 2 bases and 1 base respectively, with 8 bases between them. The CDR3 DNA is TGTGCCAGCAGTTTACTGGCAACCCAAGAGACCCAGTACTTC. It is translated as CASSLLATQETQYF.

This clonotype was recorded many times. This rearrangement joins TRBV3-1 to TRBJ2-1, with D perhaps matching TRBD2 (6 bases). Near its end, the DNA agrees better with TRBJ2-5, so the J call may be wrong. The germline gives CDR1 LGHDT, CDR2 YNNKEL (reference sequence). The CDR3 is 15 residues long. CDR3 loop: CASSPVGLRQETQYF. The CDR3 region has the DNA TGTGCCAGCAGCCCTGTGGGACTGCGACAAGAGACCCAGTACTTC.

Many counts were recorded for this clonotype. The chain joins TRBV20-1 to TRBJ2-7; tentatively, D is TRBD2 (6 bases). This CDR3 comprises 13 residues. Germline assignment: CDR1 DFQATT and CDR2 SNEGSKA (reference sequence). V was trimmed by 5 bases and J by 5 bases, leaving 16 bases between them. This CDR3 reads CSALRDWENEQYF. The CDR3 DNA follows: TGCAGTGCTCTTCGGGACTGGGAAAACGAGCAGTACTTC.

This clonotype was seen only a few times. A read error may explain this, as a much larger clone is one base away. The chain joins TRBV2 to TRBJ2-7; D gene ambiguous. V was cut by 8 bases and J by 2 bases, with 16 bases left in between. Germline lookup yields CDR1 SNHLY and CDR2 FYNNEI. The CDR3 runs to 14 residues. CDR3 nucleotides: TGTGCCAGCGAGTACTGGGCCCGCCCCTACGAGCAGTACTTC. The encoded protein is CASEYWARPYEQYF.

This clonotype was found many times. V and J are TRBV6-1 and TRBJ2-7; D ambiguous. The germline V gene encodes CDR1 MNHNS and CDR2 SASEGT. This CDR3 is built from 16 residues. V lost 0 bases and J 2 bases, leaving 14 bases between the germline ends. CDR3 loop: CASSEALGHQPYEQYF. The CDR3 DNA follows: TGTGCCAGCAGTGAAGCGCTAGGCCATCAGCCCTACGAGCAGTACTTC.

With regard to this clonotype: A much larger clone lies a single base off, so this may be a read error. The chain carries TRBV11-2 and TRBJ1-4; no definite D call. The CDR3 extends over 14 amino acids. Germline V gene sequence: CDR1 SGHAT, CDR2 FQNNGV. The CDR3 protein is CASSFSGILEKLLF. The DNA for the CDR3 is TGTGCCAGCAGCTTTTCGGGCATCCTTGAAAAACTGCTTTTT.

This clonotype was counted many times. The chain uses TRBV18 and TRBJ1-3, with D hard to call. Looked up from germline, CDR1 is KGHSH and CDR2 is LQKENI. V was clipped by 4 bases and J by 0 bases, with 10 bases between them. The CDR3 consists of 15 residues. The CDR3 DNA sequence: TGTGCCAGCTCACGTTACAGCAGCTCTGGAAACACCATATATTTT. It specifies CASSRYSSSGNTIYF.

The chain employs TRBV7-2 and TRBJ2-7; tentative D call: TRBD1 (5 bases). The ends were cut back, 5 bases at V and 2 bases at J, with 13 bases in the middle. There are 14 residues in the CDR3. Germline CDR1 is SGHTA and CDR2 is FQGNSA. The CDR3 DNA reads TGTGCCAGCAGCCGTTGGAAGGGGCCCTACGAGCAGTACTTC. Amino acid sequence: CASSRWKGPYEQYF.

This clonotype has ten or more counts. The chain joins TRBV5-1 to TRBJ2-2, with TRBD2 matching 8 bases. CDR3 length: 15 residues. The ends lost 2 bases at V and 3 bases at J; junction bases unmatched: 3. Germline CDR1 reads SGHRS; CDR2 reads YFSETQ. CDR3 residues: CASSFRGGDTGELFF. Written as DNA, the CDR3 is TGCGCCAGCAGCTTCCGGGGGGGCGACACCGGGGAGCTGTTTTTT.

This clonotype was observed a few times. V and J are TRBV6-1 and TRBJ2-7; 11 nucleotides agree with TRBD1. J gave up 6 bases and V 5 bases, and 12 bases lay outside the gene matches. The CDR3 is made up of 16 amino acids. Germline CDR1 MNHNS, CDR2 SASEGT. The CDR3 here is CASSLRRPGTGGEQYF. The CDR3 nucleotides are TGTGCCAGCAGTCTCCGAAGACCCGGGACAGGGGGCGAGCAGTACTTC.

This clonotype was counted ten times or more. Relative to the germline gene, one junction end is altered; a read error may explain this. The V call is TRBV10-3, the J call TRBJ1-1, with D maybe TRBD1 (5 bases). Germline V gene data show CDR1 as ENHRY and CDR2 as SYGVKD. This CDR3 contains 16 residues. The DNA for the CDR3 is TGTACCATCAGTGAGTCGACGGGGCCGGTGAACACTGAAGCTTTCTTT. Translated, it gives CTISESTGPVNTEAFF.

Note on this clonotype: A read error may account for a junction end that differs from germline. The chain links TRBV5-1 to TRBJ1-6; a possible D gene is TRBD1 (5 bases). The V gene's germline CDR1 is SGHRS and CDR2 YFSETQ. This CDR3 has 17 residues. CDR3 amino acids: CASSDTQGGMRGSPPHF. The CDR3 bases are TGCGCCAGCAGCGATACCCAGGGTGGCATGAGGGGTTCACCCCCCCACTTT. Using reference TRBV5-1 and TRBJ1-6 for the parts outside the CDR3, the full variable domain is KAGVTQTPRYLIKTRGQQVTLSCSPISGHRSVSWYQQTPGQGLQFLFEYFSETQRNKGNFPGRFSGRQFSNSRSEMNVSTLELGDSALYLCASSDTQGGMRGSPPHFGNGTRLTVT.

This clonotype has a handful of counts. In DNA form, the CDR3 reads TGTGCCAGCAGCCCCGTTTTGGGGGGTGTCGAGCAGTACTTC. Amino acid sequence: CASSPVLGGVEQYF. This chain uses TRBV7-2 with TRBJ2-7, with D perhaps TRBD2 (6 bases). This CDR3 has 14 residues. Trimming removed 5 bases from V and 6 bases from J, with 17 bases in between. Germline V gene sequence: CDR1 SGHTA, CDR2 FQGNSA. The whole variable domain, filled in from reference TRBV7-2 and TRBJ2-7, reads GAGVSQSPSNKVTEKGKDVELRCDPISGHTALYWYRQSLGQGLEFLIYFQGNSAPDKSGLPSDRFSAERTGGSVSTLTIQRTQQEDSAVYLCASSPVLGGVEQYFGPGTRLTVT.

This clonotype occurred many times. V is TRBV2 and J is TRBJ1-5, with D possibly matching TRBD1 (5 bases). The germline gives CDR1 SNHLY, CDR2 FYNNEI. The V and J ends lost 6 bases and 6 bases respectively, with 12 bases between them. CDR3 length equals 13 residues. CDR3 amino acids: CASRTDGGQPQHF. CDR3 DNA: TGTGCCAGCAGGACAGACGGAGGTCAGCCCCAGCATTTT.

This clonotype was seen repeatedly, ten times or more. The V call is TRBV4-2, the J call TRBJ1-2; 7 nucleotides match TRBD1. After removal of 2 bases from V and 4 bases from J, the junction contained 13 bases not matched to a gene. This CDR3 has 17 residues. CDR1 LGHNA and CDR2 YNFKEQ come from the germline V gene. The CDR3 here is CASSQTPLEGASYGYTF. The CDR3 bases are TGTGCCAGCAGCCAAACTCCTCTAGAGGGGGCGAGCTATGGCTACACCTTC.

Only a few counts were recorded for this clonotype. This chain joins TRBV9 and TRBJ2-2; 14 nucleotides match TRBD2. CDR1 is SGDLS and CDR2 is YYNGEE in the germline V gene. V shed 4 bases, J shed 5 bases, and the junction held 7 bases outside the gene matches. The CDR3 totals 17 residues. The CDR3 DNA reads as TGTGCCAGCAGCCCACGACTAGCGGGGGGGCTGACCGGGGAGCTGTTTTTT. Amino acids: CASSPRLAGGLTGELFF.

This clonotype occurred many times. In nucleotides, the CDR3 is TGTGCCAGCAAGTCTACCACAGGGGGGACTGAAGCTTTCTTT. Its translation is CASKSTTGGTEAFF. The V and J genes are TRBV7-9 and TRBJ1-1; 8 nucleotides match TRBD1. The CDR3 is 14 residues long. Looked up from germline, CDR1 is SEHNR and CDR2 is FQNEAQ (reference sequence). V gave up 7 bases and J gave up 5 bases; unmatched junction bases: 9.

This clonotype was seen at least ten times. The chain recombines TRBV5-1 with TRBJ1-1, with D perhaps matching TRBD1 (6 bases). CDR1 is SGHRS and CDR2 is YFSETQ in the germline V gene. Trimming removed 3 bases at V and 4 bases at J, with 10 bases between. This CDR3 spans 13 amino acids. CDR3 nucleotides: TGCGCCAGCAGCTCTGGGGGGCCCACTGAAGCTTTCTTT. It codes for CASSSGGPTEAFF. The complete variable domain, with remaining parts taken from reference TRBV5-1 and TRBJ1-1, reads KAGVTQTPRYLIKTRGQQVTLSCSPISGHRSVSWYQQTPGQGLQFLFEYFSETQRNKGNFPGRFSGRQFSNSRSEMNVSTLELGDSALYLCASSSGGPTEAFFGQGTRLTVV.

The sample holds many counts of this clonotype. V is TRBV10-3 and J is TRBJ2-7; maybe TRBD1 (5 bases). Trimming took off 10 bases at V and 0 bases at J, with 13 bases between the two ends. From germline, CDR1 is ENHRY and CDR2 SYGVKD. The CDR3 runs 13 residues. CDR3 residues: CATNAGNSYEQYF. The CDR3, as DNA: TGTGCCACCAACGCAGGGAACTCCTACGAGCAGTACTTC.

The V gene is TRBV19, the J gene TRBJ2-7; no clear D. V lost 7 bases and J lost 2, with 15 bases in between. Germline CDR1 reads LNHDA; CDR2 reads SQIVND (reference sequence). The CDR3 runs 14 residues. The chain's CDR3 is CASTIAAGPYEQYF. DNA for the CDR3: TGTGCCAGTACCATTGCGGCAGGCCCCTACGAGCAGTACTTC.

This clonotype was observed many times. Compared with germline, one end of the junction differs, possibly owing to a read error. This chain links TRBV5-1 with TRBJ2-3; D possibly matches TRBD1 or TRBD2 (5 bases each). The length of the CDR3 is 15 residues. Looked up from germline, CDR1 is SGHRS and CDR2 is YFSETQ. Here the CDR3 DNA reads TGTGCCAGCAGCTTAATTTATCGAGGGGCCGATACGCAGTATTTT. Translation: CASSLIYRGADTQYF.

At least ten counts were recorded for this clonotype. The chain combines TRBV9 with TRBJ1-2; 8 bases map to TRBD1. This CDR3 is 18 amino acids long. J was trimmed by 5 bases and V by 0 bases; bases with no gene match: 15. Germline assignment: CDR1 SGDLS and CDR2 YYNGEE. The CDR3 reads CASSVATFGGTGLYGYTF. The CDR3 DNA follows: TGTGCCAGCAGCGTAGCTACGTTTGGTGGGACAGGCCTTTATGGCTACACCTTC.

This clonotype appeared many times. This CDR3 reads CASSVVPGGGTTGYGYTF. Written as DNA, the CDR3 is TGTGCCAGCAGCGTAGTTCCCGGGGGTGGGACGACTGGCTATGGCTACACCTTC. The chain has TRBV9 and TRBJ1-2; the D gene is possibly TRBD1 (5 bases). Germline V lookup: CDR1 SGDLS, CDR2 YYNGEE. The CDR3 has 18 amino acids. With 0 bases removed from V and 4 bases from J, the gap between germline ends came to 22 bases.

Only a few counts were recorded for this clonotype. The chain has TRBV19 and TRBJ2-1; TRBD1 matches at 9 bases. The V segment lost 6 bases and the J segment 3 bases; nucleotides outside the gene matches: 12. Germline V gene data show CDR1 as LNHDA and CDR2 as SQIVND (reference sequence). This CDR3 is built from 17 residues. The chain's CDR3 is CASRGQGSSGNYNEQFF. CDR3 DNA sequence: TGTGCCAGTAGGGGACAGGGTTCAAGTGGAAACTACAATGAGCAGTTCTTC.

This clonotype was seen repeatedly, ten times or more. The chain couples TRBV28 to TRBJ1-5; D gene ambiguous. This CDR3 has 14 amino acids. V lost 2 bases, J lost 0 bases, and 5 bases lay in between. The germline V gene has CDR1 MDHEN and CDR2 SYDVKM. The CDR3 reads CASSLVNSNQPQHF. The CDR3 nucleotides read TGTGCCAGCAGTTTAGTAAATAGCAATCAGCCCCAGCATTTT. The whole variable domain, remainder taken from reference TRBV28 and TRBJ1-5, is DVKVTQSSRYLVKRTGEKVFLECVQDMDHENMFWYRQDPGLGLRLIYFSYDVKMKEKGDIPEGYSVSREKKERFSLILESASTNQTSMYLCASSLVNSNQPQHFGDGTRLSIL.

This clonotype was seen ten or more times. The chain combines TRBV6-2 or TRBV6-3 with TRBJ2-7, with a weak D call TRBD2 (6 bases). Germline CDR1 reads MNHEY; CDR2 reads SVGEGT. The CDR3 is 14 amino acids. The V and J ends lost 5 bases and 6 bases respectively, with 17 bases between them. In DNA, the CDR3 is TGTGCCAGCAGTGGGCGGGGAGCTGCAACCGAGCAGTACTTC. Its translation is CASSGRGAATEQYF.